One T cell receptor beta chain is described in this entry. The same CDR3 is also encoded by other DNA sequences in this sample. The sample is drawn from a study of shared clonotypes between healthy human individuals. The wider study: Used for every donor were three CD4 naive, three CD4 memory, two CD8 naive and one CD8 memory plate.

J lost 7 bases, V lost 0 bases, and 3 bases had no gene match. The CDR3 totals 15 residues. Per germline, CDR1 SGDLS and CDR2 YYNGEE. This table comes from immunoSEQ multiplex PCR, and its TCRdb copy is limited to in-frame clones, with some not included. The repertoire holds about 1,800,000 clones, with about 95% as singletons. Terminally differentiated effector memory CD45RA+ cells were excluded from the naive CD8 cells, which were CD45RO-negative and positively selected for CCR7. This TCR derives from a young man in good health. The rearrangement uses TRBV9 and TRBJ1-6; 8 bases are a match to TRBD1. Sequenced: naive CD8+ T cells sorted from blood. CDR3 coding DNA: TGTGCCAGCAGCGTAGCAGGGGGCTACAATTCACCCCTCCACTTT. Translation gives CASSVAGGYNSPLHF.